The 2 T cell receptor beta chains reported below all come from one sample, sequenced in a study of blood T cell repertoires in COVID-19. TCRdb's table, derived via immunoSEQ multiplex PCR, lists solely in-frame clones and lacks some. The data show about 380,000 clones, more than 70% seen once. Specimen: PBMCs or T cells enriched from blood (not recorded which). The receptors were sampled from a woman aged 18-29 years who had recovered from COVID-19.

This chain's CDR3 is CASSLGTGHQPQHF. CDR3 in DNA: TGTGCCAGCAGTCTCGGCACAGGGCATCAGCCCCAGCATTTT. The V call is TRBV28, the J call TRBJ1-5, with D possibly being TRBD1 (6 bases). Between the trimmed V and J ends, which lost 5 bases and 5 bases, there was a span of 13 bases. CDR1 and CDR2 (germline): MDHEN, SYDVKM. This CDR3 has 14 residues.

The CDR3, as DNA: TGTGCCAGCAGCTTTGATCCCGGAGCTAACTATGGCTACACCTTC. This sequence encodes CASSFDPGANYGYTF. The chain recombines TRBV5-6 with TRBJ1-2, with D unclear. The germline V gene encodes CDR1 SGHDT and CDR2 YYEEEE. The ends were cut back, 2 bases at V and 0 bases at J, with 11 bases in the middle. CDR3 length: 15 residues. Complete variable domain (other parts from reference TRBV5-6 and TRBJ1-2): DAGVTQSPTHLIKTRGQQVTLRCSPKSGHDTVSWYQQALGQGPQFIFQYYEEEERQRGNFPDRFSGHQFPNYSSELNVNALLLGDSALYLCASSFDPGANYGYTFGSGTRLTVV.